A single sample gave rise to the 27 T cell receptor beta chains below, sequenced in a study of spatial heterogeneity in lung cancer (dated by TCRdb to between 2018 and 2021). What the time point label conveys for this sample: sample taken at primary tumor resection. Without any cell sorting, TCR sequencing was performed on whole RNA extracted either from tumor and nontumor lung tissue or from cryopreserved PBMC samples. The library relied on 5' RACE. Sequencer: NextSeq 500. The public sequencing data were trimmed at Q25 with fastp and processed into clonotypes with MiXCR by TCRdb, which kept only in-frame beta chains. Rows matching on CDR3 protein sequence are summarized as one entry with the most common DNA and genes. The sample table holds 20,000 to 30,000 distinct CDR3 sequences, of which approximately 4.7% were seen once. The ten largest make up about 5% of the sample. Specimen: PBMCs, collected at surgery. The receptors shown here come from a male donor with early-stage non-small cell lung cancer.

The sample holds many counts of this clonotype. The J gene is TRBJ2-7, the V gene TRBV7-2; no definite D call. The CDR3 is made up of 14 amino acids. Germline CDR1 and CDR2: SGHTA and FQGNSA. Trimming took 7 bases from V and 2 from J, leaving 15 bases between them. Here the CDR3 DNA reads TGTGCCAGCACCATGAGCACGGTAACCTACGAGCAGTACTTC. Its translation: CASTMSTVTYEQYF.

This clonotype was detected many times. The V and J genes are TRBV7-2 and TRBJ2-3; 7 bases agree with TRBD2. There are 14 residues in the CDR3. V dropped 2 bases and J dropped 2; count of bases not matched to a gene: 1. Germline V gene sequence: CDR1 SGHTA, CDR2 FQGNSA. The CDR3 reads CASSLRDYTDTQYF. The CDR3 DNA sequence: TGTGCCAGCAGCTTACGGGACTACACAGATACGCAGTATTTT.

The sample holds many counts of this clonotype. The V call is TRBV10-2, the J call TRBJ2-1; 8 bases fit TRBD2. The CDR3 runs to 13 residues. Germline CDR1 and CDR2: WSHSY and SAAADI. Trimming at V came to 7 bases and at J to 8 bases, leaving 7 bases not matched to a gene. Written as DNA, the CDR3 is TGCGCCAGCATGTGGCGGGGGGCTGATGAGCAGTTCTTC. Residues: CASMWRGADEQFF.

This clonotype was observed a handful of times. This chain joins TRBV6-2 or TRBV6-3 and TRBJ1-4; D may be TRBD1 (6 bases). This CDR3 has 14 amino acids. Germline V gene data show CDR1 as MNHEY and CDR2 as SVGEGT. The ends were cut back, 8 bases at V and 7 bases at J, with 17 bases in the middle. The CDR3 sequence: CASAPGTIPEKLFF. The CDR3 DNA is TGTGCCAGCGCTCCCGGGACAATTCCTGAAAAACTGTTTTTT.

This clonotype was seen ten or more times. The chain couples TRBV7-2 to TRBJ1-2; possibly TRBD1 for D (5 bases). From germline, CDR1 is SGHTA and CDR2 FQGNSA. Deletions cut 4 bases from V and 5 bases from J, with 8 bases between. The CDR3 extends over 12 amino acids. The CDR3 DNA sequence: TGTGCCAGCAGCTGGGGCGCTTATGGCTACACCTTC. This translates into CASSWGAYGYTF.

In its sample, this clonotype was seen many times. The chain links TRBV6-5 to TRBJ2-2; possible D gene TRBD2, 5 bases. The V gene lost 10 bases and the J gene lost 7 bases, with 10 bases spanning the gap. The CDR3 covers 11 residues. Germline CDR1 reads MNHEY; CDR2 reads SVGAGI. CDR3: CATLRGGELFF. DNA of the CDR3: TGTGCCACCCTACGGGGCGGGGAGCTGTTTTTT.

By share of the sample, this clonotype is medium-sized (0.01 to 0.1%). The chain links TRBV6-2 or TRBV6-3 to TRBJ2-7; D may be TRBD1 or TRBD2 (5 bases each). From germline, CDR1 is MNHEY and CDR2 SVGEGT. Deletions cut 6 bases from V and 6 bases from J, with 18 bases between. This CDR3 has 14 residues. This chain's CDR3 is CASSTILHGAEQYF. The CDR3 coding sequence is TGTGCCAGCAGCACCATTCTCCACGGGGCCGAGCAGTACTTC.

This clonotype was observed at least ten times. The chain recombines TRBV28 with TRBJ2-1, with D perhaps matching TRBD1 (5 bases). CDR3 length: 15 residues. V gave up 2 bases and J gave up 4 bases, with 12 bases separating them. From germline, CDR1 is MDHEN and CDR2 SYDVKM. The CDR3 bases are TGTGCCAGCAGTTTAGCTTATAACAGGTACAATGAGCAGTTCTTC. Encoded protein: CASSLAYNRYNEQFF.

The rearrangement joins TRBV6-5 to TRBJ2-1, with 8 bases fitting TRBD2. The length of the CDR3 is 17 residues. The germline V gene encodes CDR1 MNHEY and CDR2 SVGAGI. Unmatched junction bases numbered 4, after V lost 0 bases and J lost 0 bases. This CDR3 reads CASSYSGLAGSYNEQFF. CDR3 nucleotides: TGTGCCAGCAGTTACTCTGGGCTAGCGGGCTCCTACAATGAGCAGTTCTTC.

This clonotype was counted only a few times. The rearrangement links TRBV6-4 to TRBJ2-1, with TRBD2 identical over 10 bases. V was clipped by 5 bases and J by 6 bases; unmatched bases: 10. This CDR3 is built from 16 residues. The V gene's germline CDR1 is MRHNA and CDR2 SNTAGT. The CDR3 sequence is CASSTSGTAPRNEQFF. For the CDR3, the DNA is TGTGCCAGCAGTACTAGCGGGACCGCGCCCCGCAATGAGCAGTTCTTC.

This clonotype came up a few times. A read error may produce the germline difference seen at one junction end. V is TRBV18 and J is TRBJ1-4; D not certain. CDR1 KGHSH and CDR2 LQKENI come from the germline V gene. The CDR3 loop spans 15 amino acids. The CDR3 here is CASTADSRTNEKLLF. The DNA for the CDR3 is TGTGCCAGCACGGCAGATTCACGAACTAATGAAAAACTGCTTTTT.

This clonotype was detected ten times or more. This chain uses TRBV6-2 or TRBV6-3 with TRBJ1-1, with TRBD1 as a possible D gene (5 bases). This CDR3 is 13 amino acids long. Germline assignment: CDR1 MNHEY and CDR2 SVGEGT. The V end was cut by 5 bases, the J end by 11 bases, with 18 bases between. CDR3 DNA: TGTGCCAGCAGTACCATAGGACACCAAAGGGCTTTCTTT. The encoded protein is CASSTIGHQRAFF.

This clonotype was counted at least ten times. This chain joins TRBV7-2 and TRBJ2-2; a possible D gene is TRBD1 (5 bases). Per germline, CDR1 SGHTA and CDR2 FQGNSA. Trimming removed 5 bases from V and 4 bases from J, with 17 bases in between. The CDR3 is 16 amino acids. The CDR3 reads CASSRGGPTTTGELFF. The CDR3 DNA reads as TGTGCCAGCAGCAGGGGCGGACCAACAACCACCGGGGAGCTGTTTTTT.

The chain employs TRBV6-5 and TRBJ2-1, with 10 nucleotides matching TRBD1. This CDR3 comprises 16 residues. V lost 5 bases and J lost 6; bases outside the gene matches: 10. Germline V CDR1 and CDR2: MNHEY, SVGAGI. CDR3 sequence: CASSPRDRGPLNEQFF. CDR3 in DNA: TGTGCCAGCAGTCCAAGGGACAGGGGCCCTCTCAATGAGCAGTTCTTC.

This clonotype was detected ten times or more. CDR3 amino acids: CASAGGGPKNIQYF. CDR3 bases: TGTGCCAGCGCAGGGGGCGGCCCCAAAAACATTCAGTACTTC. This sequence joins TRBV6-2 or TRBV6-3 and TRBJ2-4; TRBD1 agrees at 8 bases. Trimming cost V 8 bases and J 2 bases; bases outside gene matches: 5. The CDR3 is made up of 14 amino acids. Looked up from germline, CDR1 is MNHEY and CDR2 is SVGEGT.

This clonotype was seen repeatedly, ten times or more. This chain connects TRBV24-1 to TRBJ1-5; 7 nucleotides match TRBD1. The CDR3 totals 15 residues. CDR1 is KGHDR, CDR2 SFDVKD, per germline. J lost 4 bases, V lost 4 bases, and 6 bases had no gene match. The CDR3 loop reads CATSEGGGPNQPQHF. CDR3 nucleotides: TGTGCCACCAGTGAGGGAGGGGGCCCTAATCAGCCCCAGCATTTT.

This clonotype was detected only once. The V and J genes are TRBV4-3 and TRBJ1-2; the match to TRBD1 covers 12 bases. V shed 1 base and J 6 bases; nucleotides not matched to a gene: 3. The germline V gene has CDR1 LGHNA and CDR2 YSLEER. This CDR3 contains 15 residues. The CDR3: CASSQGGTGGDGYTF. CDR3 in DNA: TGCGCCAGCAGCCAAGGGGGGACAGGGGGCGATGGCTACACCTTC.

At least ten counts were recorded for this clonotype. The chain is built from TRBV11-2 and TRBJ2-7; TRBD1 matches 7 bases. This CDR3 has 12 amino acids. With 4 bases clipped from V and 6 bases from J, the junction kept 3 bases outside the gene matches. Germline CDR1 and CDR2: SGHAT and FQNNGV. The CDR3 coding sequence is TGTGCCAGCAGCTCGGGACAGTTCGAGCAGTACTTC. Translated, it gives CASSSGQFEQYF.

Ten or more counts support this clonotype. The V and J genes are TRBV29-1 and TRBJ1-4, with D hard to call. The germline V and J ends were trimmed by 0 bases and 3 bases, with 11 bases remaining between them. The CDR3 extends over 15 amino acids. Germline V gene lookup returns CDR1 SQVTM and CDR2 ANQGSEA. The CDR3 loop reads CSVEDLGLANEKLFF. For the CDR3, the DNA is TGCAGCGTTGAAGATCTGGGGTTGGCTAATGAAAAACTGTTTTTT.

There are many counts of this clonotype. This chain connects TRBV7-9 to TRBJ1-2; tentative D call: TRBD1 (6 bases). The V end lost 0 bases, the J end lost 3 bases, and 8 bases lay between the germline ends. Germline CDR1 SEHNR, CDR2 FQNEAQ (reference sequence). The CDR3 covers 14 residues. CDR3 bases: TGTGCCAGCAGCTTAGCGCGGGGGCACTATGGCTACACCTTC. Residues: CASSLARGHYGYTF. Full variable domain (remainder filled in from reference TRBV7-9 and TRBJ1-2): DTGVSQNPRHKITKRGQNVTFRCDPISEHNRLYWYRQTLGQGPEFLTYFQNEAQLEKSRLLSDRFSAERPKGSFSTLEIQRTEQGDSAMYLCASSLARGHYGYTFGSGTRLTVV.

This clonotype was counted ten times or more. The genes are TRBV10-3 and TRBJ2-1, with no clear D. With 3 bases removed from V and 6 bases from J, the gap between germline ends came to 15 bases. This CDR3 has 15 amino acids. Germline lookup yields CDR1 ENHRY and CDR2 SYGVKD. The CDR3 nucleotides are TGTGCCATCAGTGATCCGGGCCCTTCCCCCAATGAGCAGTTCTTC. This encodes CAISDPGPSPNEQFF.

The chain employs TRBV4-1 and TRBJ2-1; D is possibly TRBD2 (6 bases). The germline V and J ends were trimmed by 3 bases and 0 bases, with 12 bases remaining between them. CDR3 length equals 16 residues. Germline CDR1 is MGHRA and CDR2 is YSYEKL. CDR3 loop: CASSQARGFSYNEQFF. In DNA form, the CDR3 reads TGCGCCAGCAGCCAGGCCCGGGGGTTCTCCTACAATGAGCAGTTCTTC.

This clonotype came up many times. The rearrangement links TRBV6-2 or TRBV6-3 to TRBJ2-7; possible D gene TRBD1, 5 bases. The germline V and J ends were trimmed by 5 bases and 6 bases, with 11 bases remaining between them. Per germline, CDR1 MNHEY and CDR2 SVGEGT. The CDR3 consists of 12 residues. CDR3 bases: TGTGCCAGCAGTCCGTCAGGGTTCGAGCAGTACTTC. It specifies CASSPSGFEQYF.

At least ten counts were recorded for this clonotype. The genes are TRBV6-2 or TRBV6-3 and TRBJ2-2; D uncertain. The CDR3 is made up of 13 amino acids. Per the germline V gene, CDR1 is MNHEY and CDR2 is SVGEGT. Trimming left V 4 bases short and J 9 bases short, with 12 bases between. The CDR3 coding sequence is TGTGCCAGCAGTTCCCCCGGAGACCGGGAGCTGTTTTTT. Its protein is CASSSPGDRELFF.

This clonotype showed up many times. The V gene is TRBV4-2, the J gene TRBJ2-5; 10 nucleotides match TRBD1. J lost 3 bases, V lost 3 bases, and 4 bases had no gene match. Germline V CDR1 and CDR2: LGHNA, YNFKEQ. CDR3 length: 15 residues. The CDR3 loop is CASSHPGTGEETQYF. CDR3 DNA sequence: TGTGCCAGCAGCCACCCCGGGACAGGGGAAGAGACCCAGTACTTC.

This chain links TRBV7-2 with TRBJ2-5; no reliable D call. The germline gives CDR1 SGHTA, CDR2 FQGNSA. The CDR3 covers 13 residues. The germline V and J ends were trimmed by 7 bases and 5 bases, with 14 bases remaining between them. CDR3 nucleotides: TGTGCCAGCACGCGTCGTCCCAGGGAGACCCAGTACTTC. The encoded protein is CASTRRPRETQYF.

V gene TRBV5-1 combines with J gene TRBJ2-7; TRBD2 matches at 11 bases. Unmatched junction bases numbered 9, after V lost 3 bases and J lost 7 bases. The CDR3 spans 15 residues. CDR1 and CDR2 (germline): SGHRS, YFSETQ. The CDR3 DNA reads TGCGCCAGCAGCTCGTTAGCGGGAGGGCCGGGGGAGCAGTACTTC. It translates to CASSSLAGGPGEQYF.